This T cell receptor (beta chain) was sequenced for a study of blood T cell repertoires in COVID-19. This clone occurred a few times. The CDR3 consists of 15 residues. CDR1 LGHDT and CDR2 YNNKEL come from the germline V gene (reference sequence). V lost 6 bases, J lost 3 bases, and 9 bases stayed unmatched. The table came from immunoSEQ multiplex PCR; TCRdb's copy has only in-frame clones and leaves some out. Of 200,000 to 250,000 clones in the sample, around nine tenths were seen once. The rearrangement joins TRBV3-1 (or the pseudogene TRBV3-2) to TRBJ2-7, with 9 positions matching TRBD1. The clonotype comes from a woman aged 25 to 39 who had been exposed to COVID-19. What was sequenced was PBMCs or T cells enriched from blood (not recorded which). The CDR3: CASRHTGGQGYEQYF. The CDR3 nucleotides read TGTGCCAGCAGGCACACAGGGGGCCAGGGCTACGAGCAGTACTTC.